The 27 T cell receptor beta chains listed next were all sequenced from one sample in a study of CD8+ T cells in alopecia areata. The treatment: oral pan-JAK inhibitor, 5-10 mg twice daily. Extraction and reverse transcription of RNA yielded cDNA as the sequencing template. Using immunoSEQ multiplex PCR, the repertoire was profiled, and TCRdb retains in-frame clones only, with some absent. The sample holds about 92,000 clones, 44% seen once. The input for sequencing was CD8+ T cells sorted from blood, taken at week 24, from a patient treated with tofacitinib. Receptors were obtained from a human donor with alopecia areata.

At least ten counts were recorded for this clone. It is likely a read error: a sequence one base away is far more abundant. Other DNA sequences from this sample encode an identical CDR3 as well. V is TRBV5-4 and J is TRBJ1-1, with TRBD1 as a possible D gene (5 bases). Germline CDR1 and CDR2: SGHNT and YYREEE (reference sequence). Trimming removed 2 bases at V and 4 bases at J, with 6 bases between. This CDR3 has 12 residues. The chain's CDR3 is CASSFGTTEAFF. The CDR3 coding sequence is TGTGCCAGCAGCTTCGGGACCACTGAAGCTTTCTTT.

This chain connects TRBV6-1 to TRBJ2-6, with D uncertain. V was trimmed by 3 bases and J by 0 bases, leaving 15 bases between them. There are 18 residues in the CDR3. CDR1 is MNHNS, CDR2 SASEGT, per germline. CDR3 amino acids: CASSEWSYTPSGANVLTF. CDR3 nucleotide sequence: TGTGCCAGCAGTGAGTGGAGTTACACCCCCTCTGGGGCCAACGTCCTGACTTTC.

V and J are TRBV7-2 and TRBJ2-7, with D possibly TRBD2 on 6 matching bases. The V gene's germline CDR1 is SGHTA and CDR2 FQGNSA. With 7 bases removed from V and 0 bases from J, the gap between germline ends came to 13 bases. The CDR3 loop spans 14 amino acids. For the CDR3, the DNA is TGTGCCAGCACTAGGGGACTCCCCTCCTACGAGCAGTACTTC. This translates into CASTRGLPSYEQYF.

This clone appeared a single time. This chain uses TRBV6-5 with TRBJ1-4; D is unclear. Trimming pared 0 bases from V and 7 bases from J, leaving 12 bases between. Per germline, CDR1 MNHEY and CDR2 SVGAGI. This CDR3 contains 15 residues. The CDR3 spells CASSYSTSGGEKLFF. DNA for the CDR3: TGTGCCAGCAGTTACTCGACGTCAGGTGGTGAAAAACTGTTTTTT.

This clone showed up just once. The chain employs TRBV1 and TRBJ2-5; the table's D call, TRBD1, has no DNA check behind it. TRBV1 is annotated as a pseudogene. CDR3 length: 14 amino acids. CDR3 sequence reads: CTSSPWSQQETQYF. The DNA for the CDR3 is TGCACCAGCAGCCCGTGGTCACAGCAAGAGACCCAGTACTTC.

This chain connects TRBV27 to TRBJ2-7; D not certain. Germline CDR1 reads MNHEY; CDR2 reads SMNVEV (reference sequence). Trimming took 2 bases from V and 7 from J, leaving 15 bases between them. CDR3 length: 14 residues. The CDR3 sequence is CASSLGGREREQYF. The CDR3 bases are TGTGCCAGCAGTTTAGGCGGACGTGAAAGGGAGCAGTACTTC.

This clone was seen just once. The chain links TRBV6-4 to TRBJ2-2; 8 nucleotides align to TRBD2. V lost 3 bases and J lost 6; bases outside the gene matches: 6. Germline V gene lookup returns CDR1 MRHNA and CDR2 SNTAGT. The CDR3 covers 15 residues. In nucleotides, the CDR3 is TGTGCCAGCAGTGAGCGGGGGACTAGGGCCGGGGAGCTGTTTTTT. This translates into CASSERGTRAGELFF.

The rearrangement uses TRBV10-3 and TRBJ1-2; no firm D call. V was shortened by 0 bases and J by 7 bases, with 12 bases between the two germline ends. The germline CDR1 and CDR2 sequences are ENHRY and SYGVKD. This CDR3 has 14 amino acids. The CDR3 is CAISESAYLGGYTF. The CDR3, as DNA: TGTGCCATCAGTGAGTCGGCCTACCTGGGTGGCTACACCTTC.

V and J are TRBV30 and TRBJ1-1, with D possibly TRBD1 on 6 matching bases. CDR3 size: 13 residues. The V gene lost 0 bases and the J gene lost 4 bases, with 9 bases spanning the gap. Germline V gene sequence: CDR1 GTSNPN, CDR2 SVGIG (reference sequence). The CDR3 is CAWSVTGLTEAFF. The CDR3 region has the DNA TGTGCCTGGAGTGTCACAGGGCTCACTGAAGCTTTCTTT.

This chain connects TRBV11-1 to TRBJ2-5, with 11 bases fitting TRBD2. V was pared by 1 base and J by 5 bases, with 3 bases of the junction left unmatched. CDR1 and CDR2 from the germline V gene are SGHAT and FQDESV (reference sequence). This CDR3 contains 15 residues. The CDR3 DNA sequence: TGTGCCAGCAGCTTAGGACTAGCGGGAAGGGAGACCCAGTACTTC. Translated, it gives CASSLGLAGRETQYF.

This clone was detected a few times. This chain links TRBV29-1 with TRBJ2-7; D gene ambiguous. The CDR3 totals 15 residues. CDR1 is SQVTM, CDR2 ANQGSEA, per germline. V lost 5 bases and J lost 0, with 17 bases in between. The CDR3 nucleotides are TGCAGCGTTATCGGTCCGACCCAGAGCTCCTACGAGCAGTACTTC. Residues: CSVIGPTQSSYEQYF.

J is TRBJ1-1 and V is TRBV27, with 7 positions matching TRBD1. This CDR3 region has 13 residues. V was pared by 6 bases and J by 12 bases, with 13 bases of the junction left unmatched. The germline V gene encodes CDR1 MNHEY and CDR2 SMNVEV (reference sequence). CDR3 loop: CASSIDRVRSPFF. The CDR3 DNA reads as TGTGCCAGCAGCATCGACAGGGTTAGATCCCCTTTCTTT.

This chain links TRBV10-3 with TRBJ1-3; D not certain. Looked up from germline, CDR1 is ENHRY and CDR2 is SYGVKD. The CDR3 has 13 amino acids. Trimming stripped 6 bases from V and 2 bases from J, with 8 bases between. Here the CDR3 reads CAIREGPGNTIYF. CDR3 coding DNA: TGTGCCATCAGGGAAGGGCCTGGAAACACCATATATTTT.

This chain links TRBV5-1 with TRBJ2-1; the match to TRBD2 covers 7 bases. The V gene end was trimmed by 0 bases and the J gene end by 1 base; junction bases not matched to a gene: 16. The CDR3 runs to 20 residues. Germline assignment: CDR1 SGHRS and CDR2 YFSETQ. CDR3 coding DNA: TGCGCCAGCAGCTTGGAGGCCCAAGGGTGGGGAGGGCTTTCCTACAATGAGCAGTTCTTC. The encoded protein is CASSLEAQGWGGLSYNEQFF.

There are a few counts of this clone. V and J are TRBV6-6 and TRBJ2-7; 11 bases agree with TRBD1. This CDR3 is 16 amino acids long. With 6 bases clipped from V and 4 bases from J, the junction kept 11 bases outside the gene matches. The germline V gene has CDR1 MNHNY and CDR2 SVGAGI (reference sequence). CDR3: CASSPGSDRGRYEQYF. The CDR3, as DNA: TGTGCCAGCAGCCCGGGCTCGGACAGGGGGCGATACGAGCAGTACTTC.

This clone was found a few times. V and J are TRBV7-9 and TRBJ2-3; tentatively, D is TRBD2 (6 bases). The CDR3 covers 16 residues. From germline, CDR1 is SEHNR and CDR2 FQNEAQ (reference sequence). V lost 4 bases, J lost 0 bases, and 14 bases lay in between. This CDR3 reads CASSSLRETSTDTQYF. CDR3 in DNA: TGTGCCAGCAGCTCCCTCCGGGAGACAAGCACAGATACGCAGTATTTT.

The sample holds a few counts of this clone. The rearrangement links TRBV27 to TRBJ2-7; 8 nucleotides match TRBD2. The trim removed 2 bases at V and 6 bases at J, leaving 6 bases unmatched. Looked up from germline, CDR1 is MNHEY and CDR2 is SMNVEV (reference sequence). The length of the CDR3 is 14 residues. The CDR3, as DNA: TGTGCCAGCAGTTTAAGGGGACTAGTCTCCGAGCAGTACTTC. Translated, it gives CASSLRGLVSEQYF.

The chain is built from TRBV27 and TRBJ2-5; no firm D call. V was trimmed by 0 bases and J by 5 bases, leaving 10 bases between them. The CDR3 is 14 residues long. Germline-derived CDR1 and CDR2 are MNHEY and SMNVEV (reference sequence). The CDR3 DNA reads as TGTGCCAGCAGTTTATCGAGACGCGGCGAGACCCAGTACTTC. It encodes CASSLSRRGETQYF.

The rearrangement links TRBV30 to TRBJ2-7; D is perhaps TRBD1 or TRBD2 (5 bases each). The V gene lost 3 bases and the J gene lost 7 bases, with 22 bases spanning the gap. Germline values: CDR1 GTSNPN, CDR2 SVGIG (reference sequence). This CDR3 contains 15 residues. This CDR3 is CAWSANQGSPGEQYF. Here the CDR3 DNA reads TGTGCCTGGAGCGCAAATCAGGGATCCCCGGGGGAGCAGTACTTC.

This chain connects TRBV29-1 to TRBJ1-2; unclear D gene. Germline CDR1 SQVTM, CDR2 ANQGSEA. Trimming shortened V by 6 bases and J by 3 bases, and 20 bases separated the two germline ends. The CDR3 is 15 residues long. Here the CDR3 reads CSVETGTAWDYGYTF. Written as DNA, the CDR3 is TGCAGCGTGGAAACGGGCACCGCTTGGGACTATGGCTACACCTTC.

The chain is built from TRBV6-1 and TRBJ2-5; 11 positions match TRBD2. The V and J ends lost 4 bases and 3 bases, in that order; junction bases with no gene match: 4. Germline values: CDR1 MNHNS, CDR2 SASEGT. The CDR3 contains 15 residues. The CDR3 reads CASSGTSGFEETQYF. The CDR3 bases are TGTGCCAGCAGTGGGACTAGCGGGTTTGAAGAGACCCAGTACTTC.

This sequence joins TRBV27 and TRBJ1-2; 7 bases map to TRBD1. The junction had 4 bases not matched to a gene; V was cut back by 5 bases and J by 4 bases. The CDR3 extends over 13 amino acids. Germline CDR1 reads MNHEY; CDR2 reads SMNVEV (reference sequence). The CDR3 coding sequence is TGTGCCAGCAGTAATCAGGGGGGCTATGGCTACACCTTC. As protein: CASSNQGGYGYTF.

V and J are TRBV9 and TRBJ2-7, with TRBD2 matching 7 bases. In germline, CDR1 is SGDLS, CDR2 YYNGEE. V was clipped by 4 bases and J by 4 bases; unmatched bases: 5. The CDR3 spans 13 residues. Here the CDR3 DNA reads TGTGCCAGCAGCCCTCCGGGACTATACGAGCAGTACTTC. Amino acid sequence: CASSPPGLYEQYF.

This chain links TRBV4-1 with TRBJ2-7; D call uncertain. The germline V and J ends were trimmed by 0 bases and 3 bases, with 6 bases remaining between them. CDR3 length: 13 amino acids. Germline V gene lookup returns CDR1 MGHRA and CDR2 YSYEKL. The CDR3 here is CASSQDRDYEQYF. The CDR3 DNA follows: TGCGCCAGCAGCCAAGACAGAGACTACGAGCAGTACTTC.

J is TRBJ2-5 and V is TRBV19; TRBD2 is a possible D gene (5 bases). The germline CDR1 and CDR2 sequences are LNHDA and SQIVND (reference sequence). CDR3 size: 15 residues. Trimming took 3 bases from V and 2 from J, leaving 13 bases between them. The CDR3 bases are TGTGCCAGTAGTATTCGACGGGAAATACAAGAGACCCAGTACTTC. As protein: CASSIRREIQETQYF.

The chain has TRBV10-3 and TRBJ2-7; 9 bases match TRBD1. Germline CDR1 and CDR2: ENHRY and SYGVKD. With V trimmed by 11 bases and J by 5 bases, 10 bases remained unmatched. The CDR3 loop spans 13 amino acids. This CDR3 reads CASKETGGNEQYF. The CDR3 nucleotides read TGTGCCTCGAAGGAGACAGGGGGGAACGAGCAGTACTTC.

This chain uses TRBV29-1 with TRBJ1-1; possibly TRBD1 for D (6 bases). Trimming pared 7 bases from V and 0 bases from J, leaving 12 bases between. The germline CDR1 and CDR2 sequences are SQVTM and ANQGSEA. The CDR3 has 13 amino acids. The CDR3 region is CSGEDSMNTEAFF. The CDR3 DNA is TGCAGCGGGGAGGACAGCATGAACACTGAAGCTTTCTTT. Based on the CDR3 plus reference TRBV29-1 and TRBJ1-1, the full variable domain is SAVISQKPSRDICQRGTSLTIQCQVDSQVTMMFWYRQQPGQSLTLIATANQGSEATYESGFVIDKFPISRPNLTFSTLTVSNMSPEDSSIYLCSGEDSMNTEAFFGQGTRLTVV.